Sequencing of this T cell receptor beta chain was carried out in a study of CD8 T cells in ankylosing spondylitis. CDR1 is SGHTA and CDR2 is FQGNSA in the germline V gene. V lost 5 bases to trimming and J lost 6 bases, with 11 bases between them. The CDR3 totals 13 residues. TCRdb re-called the 5' RACE reads through MiXCR, storing one row per CDR3 protein. Found here are under 150,000 distinct CDR3 sequences, roughly 8% of them singletons; the top ten hold more than 7%. The J gene is TRBJ2-1, the V gene TRBV7-2; D not certain. Input material: synovial fluid, either unsorted or a sorted T cell fraction (not recorded which). The TCR comes from a male donor with ankylosing spondylitis. In nucleotides, the CDR3 is TGTGCCAGCAGCCTGCGATGGGGCAATGAGCAGTTCTTC. This translates into CASSLRWGNEQFF.